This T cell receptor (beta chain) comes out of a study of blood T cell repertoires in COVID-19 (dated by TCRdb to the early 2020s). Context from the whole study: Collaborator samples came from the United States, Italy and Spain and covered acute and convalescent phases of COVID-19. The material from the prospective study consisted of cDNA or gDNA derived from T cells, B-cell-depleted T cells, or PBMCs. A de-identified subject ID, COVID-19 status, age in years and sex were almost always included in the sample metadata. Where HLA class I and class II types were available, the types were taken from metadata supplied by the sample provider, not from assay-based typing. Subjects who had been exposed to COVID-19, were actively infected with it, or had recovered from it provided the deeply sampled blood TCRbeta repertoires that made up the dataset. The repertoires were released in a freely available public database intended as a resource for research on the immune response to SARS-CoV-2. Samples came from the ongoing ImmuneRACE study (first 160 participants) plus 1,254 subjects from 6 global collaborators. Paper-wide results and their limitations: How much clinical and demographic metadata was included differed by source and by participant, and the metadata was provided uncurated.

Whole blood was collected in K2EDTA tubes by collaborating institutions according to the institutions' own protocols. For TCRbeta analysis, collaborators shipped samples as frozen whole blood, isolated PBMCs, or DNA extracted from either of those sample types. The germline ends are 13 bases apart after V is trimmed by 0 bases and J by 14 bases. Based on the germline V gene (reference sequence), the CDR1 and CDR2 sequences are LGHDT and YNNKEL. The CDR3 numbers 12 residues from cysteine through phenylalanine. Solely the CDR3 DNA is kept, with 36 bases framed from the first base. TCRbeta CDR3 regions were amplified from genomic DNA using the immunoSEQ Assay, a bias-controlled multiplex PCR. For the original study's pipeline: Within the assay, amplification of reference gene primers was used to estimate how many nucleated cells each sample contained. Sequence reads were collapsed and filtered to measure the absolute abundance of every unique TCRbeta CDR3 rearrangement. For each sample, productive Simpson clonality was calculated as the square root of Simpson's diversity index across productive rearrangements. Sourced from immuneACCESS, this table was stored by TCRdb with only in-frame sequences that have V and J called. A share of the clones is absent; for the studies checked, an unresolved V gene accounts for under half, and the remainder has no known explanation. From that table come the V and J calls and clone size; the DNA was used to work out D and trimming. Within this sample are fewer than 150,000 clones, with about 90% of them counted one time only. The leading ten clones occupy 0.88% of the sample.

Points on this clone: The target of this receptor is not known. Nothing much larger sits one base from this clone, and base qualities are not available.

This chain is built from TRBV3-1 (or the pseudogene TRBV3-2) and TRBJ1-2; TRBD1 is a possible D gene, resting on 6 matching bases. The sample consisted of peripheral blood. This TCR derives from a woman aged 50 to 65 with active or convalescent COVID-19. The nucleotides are TGTGCCAGCAGCCAAGATCAGAGCAGGGGTACCTTC. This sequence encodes CASSQDQSRGTF.